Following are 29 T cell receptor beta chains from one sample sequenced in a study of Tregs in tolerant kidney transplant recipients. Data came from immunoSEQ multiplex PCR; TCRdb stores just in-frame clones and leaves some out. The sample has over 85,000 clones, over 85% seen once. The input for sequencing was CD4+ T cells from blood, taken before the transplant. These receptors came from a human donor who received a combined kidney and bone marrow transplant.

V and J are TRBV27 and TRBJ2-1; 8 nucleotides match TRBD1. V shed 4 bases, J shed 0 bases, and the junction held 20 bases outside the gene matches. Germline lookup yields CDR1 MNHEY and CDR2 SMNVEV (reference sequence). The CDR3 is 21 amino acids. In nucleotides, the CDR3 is TGTGCCAGCAGTTCCCGGGCAGGGGGCTCGATCATCCTAAGCTCCTACAATGAGCAGTTCTTC. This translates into CASSSRAGGSIILSSYNEQFF.

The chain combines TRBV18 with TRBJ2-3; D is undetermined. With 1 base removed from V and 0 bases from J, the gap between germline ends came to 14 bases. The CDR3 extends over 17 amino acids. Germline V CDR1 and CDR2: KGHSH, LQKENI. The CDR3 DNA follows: TGTGCCAGCTCACCACTCCATTTGTCGGGTAGCACAGATACGCAGTATTTT. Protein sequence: CASSPLHLSGSTDTQYF.

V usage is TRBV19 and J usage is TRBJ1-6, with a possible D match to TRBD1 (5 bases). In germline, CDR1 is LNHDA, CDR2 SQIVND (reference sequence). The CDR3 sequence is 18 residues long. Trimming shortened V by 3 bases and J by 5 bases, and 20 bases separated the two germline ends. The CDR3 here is CASSMDSPWQGNNSPLHF. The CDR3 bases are TGTGCCAGTAGTATGGATTCCCCATGGCAGGGAAATAATTCACCCCTCCACTTT.

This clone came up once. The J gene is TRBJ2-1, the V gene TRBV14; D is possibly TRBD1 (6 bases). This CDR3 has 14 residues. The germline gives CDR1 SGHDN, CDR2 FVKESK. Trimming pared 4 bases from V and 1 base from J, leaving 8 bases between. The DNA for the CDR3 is TGTGCCAGCAGCCCGGGACATTCCTACAATGAGCAGTTCTTC. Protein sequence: CASSPGHSYNEQFF.

The DNA for the CDR3 is TGCGCCAGCAGCCAATTCGGACAGGGCGAAAAACTGTTTTTT. Translating gives CASSQFGQGEKLFF. This sequence joins TRBV4-1 and TRBJ1-4, with TRBD1 identical over 8 bases. With V trimmed by 2 bases and J by 8 bases, 4 bases remained unmatched. Germline V gene sequence: CDR1 MGHRA, CDR2 YSYEKL. CDR3 length: 14 residues.

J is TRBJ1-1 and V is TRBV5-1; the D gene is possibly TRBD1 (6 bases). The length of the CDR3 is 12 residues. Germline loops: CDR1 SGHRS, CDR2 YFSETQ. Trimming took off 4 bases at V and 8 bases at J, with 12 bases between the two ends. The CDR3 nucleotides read TGCGCCAGCAGCGCGGCAGGGGAAGAAGCTTTCTTT. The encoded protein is CASSAAGEEAFF.

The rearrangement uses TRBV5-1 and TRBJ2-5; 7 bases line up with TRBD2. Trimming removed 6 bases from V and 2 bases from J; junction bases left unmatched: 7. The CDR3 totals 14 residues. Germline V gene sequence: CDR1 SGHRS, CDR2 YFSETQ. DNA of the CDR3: TGCGCCAGCACTCCTCAAGCGGGACAAGAGACCCAGTACTTC. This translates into CASTPQAGQETQYF.

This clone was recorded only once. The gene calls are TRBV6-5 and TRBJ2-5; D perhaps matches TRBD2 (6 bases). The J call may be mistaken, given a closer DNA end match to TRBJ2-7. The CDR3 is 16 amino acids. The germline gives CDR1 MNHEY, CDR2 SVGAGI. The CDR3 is CASSYWSPGEDHEQYF. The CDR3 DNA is TGTGCCAGCAGTTACTGGTCTCCTGGGGAGGACCACGAGCAGTACTTC.

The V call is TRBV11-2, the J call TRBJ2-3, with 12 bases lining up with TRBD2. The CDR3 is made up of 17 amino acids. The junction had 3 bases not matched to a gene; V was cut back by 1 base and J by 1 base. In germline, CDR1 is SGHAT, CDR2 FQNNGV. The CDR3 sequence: CASSLAGLAGGTDTQYF. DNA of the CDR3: TGTGCCAGCAGCTTAGCGGGACTAGCGGGTGGCACAGATACGCAGTATTTT.

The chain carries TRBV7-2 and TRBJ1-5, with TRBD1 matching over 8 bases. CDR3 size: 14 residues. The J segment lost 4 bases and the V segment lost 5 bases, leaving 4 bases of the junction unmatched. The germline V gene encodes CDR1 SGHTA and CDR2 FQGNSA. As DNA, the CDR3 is TGTGCCAGCAGCCCCCGGACAGGGAATCAGCCCCAGCATTTT. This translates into CASSPRTGNQPQHF. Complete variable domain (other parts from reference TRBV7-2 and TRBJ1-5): GAGVSQSPSNKVTEKGKDVELRCDPISGHTALYWYRQSLGQGLEFLIYFQGNSAPDKSGLPSDRFSAERTGGSVSTLTIQRTQQEDSAVYLCASSPRTGNQPQHFGDGTRLSIL.

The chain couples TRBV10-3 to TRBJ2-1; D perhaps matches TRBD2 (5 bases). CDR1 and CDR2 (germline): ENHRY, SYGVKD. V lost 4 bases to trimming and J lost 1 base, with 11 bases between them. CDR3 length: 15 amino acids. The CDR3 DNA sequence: TGTGCCATCAGTGGGACTTCTTTTTCCTACAATGAGCAGTTCTTC. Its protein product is CAISGTSFSYNEQFF.

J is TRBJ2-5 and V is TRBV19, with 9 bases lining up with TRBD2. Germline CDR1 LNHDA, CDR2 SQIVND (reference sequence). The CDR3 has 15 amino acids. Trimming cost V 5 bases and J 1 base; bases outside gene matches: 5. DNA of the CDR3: TGTGCCAGTAGTGCCTTAGCGGGAGTCCAAGAGACCCAGTACTTC. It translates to CASSALAGVQETQYF. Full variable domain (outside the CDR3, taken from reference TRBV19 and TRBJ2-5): DGGITQSPKYLFRKEGQNVTLSCEQNLNHDAMYWYRQDPGQGLRLIYYSQIVNDFQKGDIAEGYSVSREKKESFPLTVTSAQKNPTAFYLCASSALAGVQETQYFGPGTRLLVL.

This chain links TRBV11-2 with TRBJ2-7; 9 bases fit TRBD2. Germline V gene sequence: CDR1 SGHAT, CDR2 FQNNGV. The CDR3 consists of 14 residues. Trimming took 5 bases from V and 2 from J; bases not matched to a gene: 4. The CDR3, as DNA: TGTGCCAGCAGCAACCTAGCGGGAACCTACGAGCAGTACTTC. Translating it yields CASSNLAGTYEQYF.

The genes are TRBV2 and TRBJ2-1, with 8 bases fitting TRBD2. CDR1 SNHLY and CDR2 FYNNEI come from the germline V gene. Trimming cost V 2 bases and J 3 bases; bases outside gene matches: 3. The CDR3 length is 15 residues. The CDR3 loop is CASSETGGNYNEQFF. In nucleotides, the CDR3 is TGTGCCAGCAGTGAAACGGGGGGGAACTACAATGAGCAGTTCTTC.

In DNA, the CDR3 is TGCGCCAGCAGCAAAACCGGGACAGGGGGTGAAAAACTGTTTTTT. Protein: CASSKTGTGGEKLFF. This chain uses TRBV4-3 with TRBJ1-4; 11 bases fit TRBD1. V was pared by 5 bases and J by 7 bases, with 6 bases of the junction left unmatched. Germline V CDR1 and CDR2: LGHNA, YSLEER. The CDR3 is 15 residues long.

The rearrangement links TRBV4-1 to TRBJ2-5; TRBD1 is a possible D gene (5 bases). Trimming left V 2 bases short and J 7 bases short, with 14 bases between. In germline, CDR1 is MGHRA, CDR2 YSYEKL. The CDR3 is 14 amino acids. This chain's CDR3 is CASSQTLPQGTQYF. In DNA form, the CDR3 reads TGCGCCAGCAGCCAAACTCTACCTCAGGGGACCCAGTACTTC.

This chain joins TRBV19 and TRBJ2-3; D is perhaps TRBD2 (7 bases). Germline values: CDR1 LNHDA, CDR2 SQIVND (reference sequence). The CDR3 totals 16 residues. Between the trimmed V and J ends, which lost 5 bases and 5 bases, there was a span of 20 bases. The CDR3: CASSPRLARGLDTQYF. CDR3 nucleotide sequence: TGTGCCAGTAGTCCCCGACTAGCTCGGGGGCTAGATACGCAGTATTTT.

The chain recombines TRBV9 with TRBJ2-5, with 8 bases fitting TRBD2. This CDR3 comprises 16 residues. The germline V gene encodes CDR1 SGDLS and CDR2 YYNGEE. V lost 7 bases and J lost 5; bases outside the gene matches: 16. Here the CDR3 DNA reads TGTGCCAGCTCCCCCCGGGGGGCGGGAGGCCGGGAGACCCAGTACTTC. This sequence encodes CASSPRGAGGRETQYF. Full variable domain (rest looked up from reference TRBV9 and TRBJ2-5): DSGVTQTPKHLITATGQRVTLRCSPRSGDLSVYWYQQSLDQGLQFLIQYYNGEERAKGNILERFSAQQFPDLHSELNLSSLELGDSALYFCASSPRGAGGRETQYFGPGTRLLVL.

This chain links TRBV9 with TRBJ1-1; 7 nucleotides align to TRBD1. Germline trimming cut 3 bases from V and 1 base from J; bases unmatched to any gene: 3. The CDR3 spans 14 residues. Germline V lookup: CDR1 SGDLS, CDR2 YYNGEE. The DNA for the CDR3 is TGTGCCAGCAGCGAAGGGGGCTGGAACACTGAAGCTTTCTTT. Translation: CASSEGGWNTEAFF.

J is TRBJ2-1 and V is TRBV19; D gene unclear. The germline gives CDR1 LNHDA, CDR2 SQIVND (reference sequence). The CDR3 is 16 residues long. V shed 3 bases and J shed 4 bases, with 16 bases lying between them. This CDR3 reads CASSIASFSRYNEQFF. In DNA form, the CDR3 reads TGTGCCAGTAGTATCGCTAGTTTCTCGAGGTACAATGAGCAGTTCTTC.

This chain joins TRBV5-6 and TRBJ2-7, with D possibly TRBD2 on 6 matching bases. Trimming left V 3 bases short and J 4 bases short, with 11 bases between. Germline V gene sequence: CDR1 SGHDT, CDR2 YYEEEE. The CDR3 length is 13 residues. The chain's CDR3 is CASSSGLKYEQYF. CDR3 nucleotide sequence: TGTGCCAGCAGCTCGGGACTTAAATACGAGCAGTACTTC.

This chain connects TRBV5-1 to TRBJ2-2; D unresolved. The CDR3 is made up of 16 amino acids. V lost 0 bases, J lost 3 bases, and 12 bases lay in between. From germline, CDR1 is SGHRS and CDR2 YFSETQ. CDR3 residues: CASSLVALRYTGELFF. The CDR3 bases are TGCGCCAGCAGCTTGGTGGCTTTACGATACACCGGGGAGCTGTTTTTT.

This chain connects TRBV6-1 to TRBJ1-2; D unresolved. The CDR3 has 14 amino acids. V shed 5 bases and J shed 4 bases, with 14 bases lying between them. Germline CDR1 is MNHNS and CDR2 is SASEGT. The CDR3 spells CASSPGPEGYGYTF. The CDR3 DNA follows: TGTGCCAGCAGTCCCGGGCCCGAGGGCTATGGCTACACCTTC.

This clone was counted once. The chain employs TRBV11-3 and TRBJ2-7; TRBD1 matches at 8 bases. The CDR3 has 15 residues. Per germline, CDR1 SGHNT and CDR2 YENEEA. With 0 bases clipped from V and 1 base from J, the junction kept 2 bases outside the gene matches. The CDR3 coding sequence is TGTGCCAGCAGCTTAGATGACAGGGGATCCTACGAGCAGTACTTC. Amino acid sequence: CASSLDDRGSYEQYF.

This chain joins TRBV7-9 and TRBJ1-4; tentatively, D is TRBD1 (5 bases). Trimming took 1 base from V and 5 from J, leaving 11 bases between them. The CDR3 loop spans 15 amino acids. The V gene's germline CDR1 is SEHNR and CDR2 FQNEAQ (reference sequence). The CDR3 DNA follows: TGTGCCAGCAGCTTAGTTACAGGCCTCAATGAAAAACTGTTTTTT. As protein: CASSLVTGLNEKLFF.

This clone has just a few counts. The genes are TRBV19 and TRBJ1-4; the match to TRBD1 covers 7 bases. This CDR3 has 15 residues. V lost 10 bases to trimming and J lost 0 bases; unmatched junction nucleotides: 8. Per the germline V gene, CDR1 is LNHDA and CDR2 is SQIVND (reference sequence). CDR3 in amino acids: CATSPQGATNEKLFF. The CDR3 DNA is TGTGCCACCTCACCCCAGGGGGCAACTAATGAAAAACTGTTTTTT.

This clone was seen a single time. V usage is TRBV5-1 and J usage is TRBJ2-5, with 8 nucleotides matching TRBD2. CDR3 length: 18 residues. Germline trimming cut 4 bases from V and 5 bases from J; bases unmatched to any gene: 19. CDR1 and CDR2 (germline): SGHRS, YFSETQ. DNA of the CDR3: TGCGCCAGCAGCCTGTTGCATGTGGCGGGGGGTGTTGGGGAGACCCAGTACTTC. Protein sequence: CASSLLHVAGGVGETQYF.

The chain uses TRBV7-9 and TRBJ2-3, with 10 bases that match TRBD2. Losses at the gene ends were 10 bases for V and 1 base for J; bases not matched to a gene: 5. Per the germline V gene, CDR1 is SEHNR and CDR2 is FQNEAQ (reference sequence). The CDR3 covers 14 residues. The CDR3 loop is CATSGLAGTDTQYF. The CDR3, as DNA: TGTGCCACCTCCGGACTAGCGGGCACAGATACGCAGTATTTT.

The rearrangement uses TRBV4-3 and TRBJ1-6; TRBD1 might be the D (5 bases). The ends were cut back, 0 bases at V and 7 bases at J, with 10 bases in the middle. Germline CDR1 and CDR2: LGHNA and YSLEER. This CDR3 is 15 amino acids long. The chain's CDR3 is CASSQEGVRNSPLHF. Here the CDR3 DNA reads TGCGCCAGCAGCCAAGAAGGGGTCCGGAATTCACCCCTCCACTTT.